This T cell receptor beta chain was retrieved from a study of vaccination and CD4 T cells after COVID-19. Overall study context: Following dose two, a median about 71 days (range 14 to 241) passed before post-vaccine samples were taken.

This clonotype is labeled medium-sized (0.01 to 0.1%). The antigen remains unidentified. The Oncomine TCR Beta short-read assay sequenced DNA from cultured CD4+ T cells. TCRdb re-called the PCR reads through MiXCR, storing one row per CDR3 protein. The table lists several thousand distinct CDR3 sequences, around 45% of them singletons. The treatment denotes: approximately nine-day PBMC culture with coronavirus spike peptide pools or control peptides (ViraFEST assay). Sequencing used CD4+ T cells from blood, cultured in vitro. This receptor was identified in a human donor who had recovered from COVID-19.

The CDR3 nucleotides are TGTGCCACCAGTGATTCATCGGATCGTAAGAATAGCAATCAGCCCCAGCATTTT. It yields the protein CATSDSSDRKNSNQPQHF. The V gene is TRBV24-1, the J gene TRBJ1-5; unclear D gene. Looked up from germline, CDR1 is KGHDR and CDR2 is SFDVKD. The CDR3 has 18 amino acids. The V end was cut by 2 bases, the J end by 0 bases, with 16 bases between.